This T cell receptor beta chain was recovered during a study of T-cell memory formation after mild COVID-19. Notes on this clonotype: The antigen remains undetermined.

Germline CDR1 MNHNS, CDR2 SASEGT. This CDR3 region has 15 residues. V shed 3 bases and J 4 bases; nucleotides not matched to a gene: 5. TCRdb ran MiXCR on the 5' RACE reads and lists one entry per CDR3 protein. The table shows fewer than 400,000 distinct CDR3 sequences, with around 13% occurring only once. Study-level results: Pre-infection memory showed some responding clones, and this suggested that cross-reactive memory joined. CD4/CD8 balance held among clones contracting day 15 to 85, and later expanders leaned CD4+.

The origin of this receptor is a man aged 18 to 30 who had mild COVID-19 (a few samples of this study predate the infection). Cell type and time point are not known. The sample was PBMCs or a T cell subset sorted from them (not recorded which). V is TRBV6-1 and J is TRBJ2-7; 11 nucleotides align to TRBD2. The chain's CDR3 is CASSDSSGGGYEQYF. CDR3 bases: TGTGCCAGCAGTGATAGTAGCGGGGGGGGATACGAGCAGTACTTC.